This is a list of T cell receptor beta chains from one sample in a study of a mutant IDH1 vaccine in newly diagnosed glioma. Generated by immunoSEQ multiplex PCR, the TCRdb table keeps only in-frame clones and is missing some. The data contain approximately 45,000 clones, almost 95% of them singletons. Their recognized antigens are unknown. Sequencing was performed on PBMCs, taken from a glioma patient whose treatment included an IDH1 peptide vaccine. The source is a man in his fifties with glioma. Each CDR3 is given with its conserved first and last residue. The D gene is left open where the match is weak. Clone size is given for some rows only: seen once, a few or many times, or a class if the clone is expanded.

D gene | clone size | J gene | V gene | CDR3 DNA | CDR3 protein
. | . | TRBJ2-7 | TRBV7-9 | TGTGCCAGCAGCTTAAACTCCTACGAGCAGTACTTC | CASSLNSYEQYF
. | . | TRBJ2-3 | TRBV9 | TGTGCCAGCAGCGTAGCAGTGGGGGGGCCATCAGATACGCAGTATTTT | CASSVAVGGPSDTQYF
. | . | TRBJ1-5 | TRBV18 | TGTGCCAGCTCACCAGCGGCGAGCAATCAGCCCCAGCATTTT | CASSPAASNQPQHF
. | . | TRBJ2-1 | TRBV10-1 | TGCGCCAGCAGTGAGGGACGGGAGTGGTTCTTC | CASSEGREWFF
. | . | TRBJ2-3 | TRBV18 | TGTGCCAGCTCACCACCAGTCCGGCGCCTGAAAGATACGCAGTATTTT | CASSPPVRRLKDTQYF
. | . | TRBJ1-1 | TRBV27 | TGTGCCAGCAGTCTCTCACCCGACAGTTTGAACACTGAAGCTTTCTTT | CASSLSPDSLNTEAFF
. | few | TRBJ2-5 | TRBV7-2 | TGTGCCAGCAGCGACCGAGGGGGAAGGGAGACCCAGTACTTC | CASSDRGGRETQYF
. | . | TRBJ1-4 | TRBV9 | TGTGCCAGCAGCGCGCGCCCTTCTGATGAAAAACTGTTTTTT | CASSARPSDEKLFF
. | . | TRBJ2-5 | TRBV2 | TGTGCCAGCAGCCCCCAAGAGACCCAGTACTTC | CASSPQETQYF
. | . | TRBJ2-3 | TRBV29-1 | TGCAGCGTTGAGAGGGGCCCAGATACGCAGTATTTT | CSVERGPDTQYF
. | . | TRBJ2-1 | TRBV18 | TGTGCCAGCTCACCCCCAGGCGTTGGTGTTCGGAATGAGCAGTTCTTC | CASSPPGVGVRNEQFF
TRBD1 | . | TRBJ1-1 | TRBV7-6 | TGTGCCAGCAGCCCTGGACAGGGGAAGGGTACTGAAGCTTTCTTT | CASSPGQGKGTEAFF
TRBD1 | once | TRBJ1-1 | TRBV29-1 | TGCAGCGTCCACAGGGGGAAGTACACTGAAGCTTTCTTT | CSVHRGKYTEAFF
. | . | TRBJ1-2 | TRBV29-1 | TGCAGCGTTGAAGATCGTTCGGCGCTAACTAACTATGGCTACACCTTC | CSVEDRSALTNYGYTF
. | . | TRBJ2-3 | TRBV4-1 | TGCGCCAGCAGCCACCAGGGGGGGTTTGCAGATACGCAGTATTTT | CASSHQGGFADTQYF
. | . | TRBJ2-5 | TRBV15 | TGTGCCACCAGCAGACCCCCCCAAGAGACCCAGTACTTC | CATSRPPQETQYF
TRBD2 | once | TRBJ2-7 | TRBV29-1 | TGCAGCGTTGAGGGAAGCGGGAGAGGAGACGAGCAGTACTTC | CSVEGSGRGDEQYF
TRBD2 | once | TRBJ2-1 | TRBV5-6 | TGTGCCAGCAGAAAAAGGGCTAGCGGGTTTAAAGCGTTGGATGAGCAGTTCTTC | CASRKRASGFKALDEQFF
. | . | TRBJ1-5 | TRBV19 | TGTGCCAGTAGATCGAGGGGCAATCAGCCCCAGCATTTT | CASRSRGNQPQHF
. | . | TRBJ2-5 | TRBV19 | TGTGCCAGTAGTGCCCTAGGCAGGGAAGAGACCCAGTACTTC | CASSALGREETQYF
. | . | TRBJ2-1 | TRBV29-1 | TGCAGCGTTGAACCCTACAATGAGCAGTTCTTC | CSVEPYNEQFF
. | . | TRBJ2-5 | TRBV19 | TGTGCCAGTAGTATGTTCCGATCAGAGACCCAGTACTTC | CASSMFRSETQYF
. | . | TRBJ1-2 | TRBV19 | TGTGCCAGTAGTATAAACAGGGTGGCCTATGGCTACACCTTC | CASSINRVAYGYTF
TRBD2 | . | TRBJ2-1 | TRBV9 | TGTGCCAGCAGCGTCGGCCTAGCGGGGTACAATGAGCAGTTCTTC | CASSVGLAGYNEQFF
TRBD1 | . | TRBJ2-2 | TRBV18 | TGTGCCAGCTCACCACCTTTGACAGGGCAAAACGGGGAGCTGTTTTTT | CASSPPLTGQNGELFF
TRBD1 | . | TRBJ1-2 | TRBV2 | TGTGCCAGCAGTGGCGGGGACAGGGGGGGCTATGGCTACACCTTC | CASSGGDRGGYGYTF
. | . | TRBJ1-4 | TRBV18 | TGTGCCAGCTCACCGGACGCTAATGAAAAACTGTTTTTT | CASSPDANEKLFF
. | . | TRBJ2-5 | TRBV5-1 | TGCGCCAGCAGCTTGGTGCCGGAACAAGAGACCCAGTACTTC | CASSLVPEQETQYF
TRBD2 | . | TRBJ2-1 | TRBV7-3 | TGTGCCAGCAGCTTAGTGGCACTAGCGGGGGGGTCAGACAATGAGCAGTTCTTC | CASSLVALAGGSDNEQFF
TRBD1 | . | TRBJ2-2 | TRBV10-2 | TGCGCCACCCGTCTCTTCAAAGGGACAGTGGACACCGGGGAGCTGTTTTTT | CATRLFKGTVDTGELFF
TRBD2 | . | TRBJ2-7 | TRBV30 | TGTGCCGGGTTATTTAGCGGGAGCGAATACGAGCAGTACTTC | CAGLFSGSEYEQYF
TRBD2 | . | TRBJ2-7 | TRBV7-2 | TGTGCCAGCAGCTTATCTAGCGGGGGGACCTACGAGCAGTACTTC | CASSLSSGGTYEQYF
TRBD2 | . | TRBJ2-1 | TRBV7-3 | TGTGCCAGCAGCTTATTAGGCGGGAGGGCCACGGGGTACAATGAGCAGTTCTTC | CASSLLGGRATGYNEQFF
TRBD2 | . | TRBJ2-1 | TRBV5-1 | TGCGCCAGCGGGGAGGGACTAGCCGACAATGAGCAGTTCTTC | CASGEGLADNEQFF
. | . | TRBJ2-2 | TRBV19 | TGTGCCAGTAGGTTACAGGGTGGGACCGGGGAGCTGTTTTTT | CASRLQGGTGELFF
. | . | TRBJ1-1 | TRBV29-1 | TGCAGCGCCCCGAGGGACAACTCCTACTCAAAAGACACTGAAGCTTTCTTT | CSAPRDNSYSKDTEAFF
. | once | TRBJ2-3 | TRBV14 | TGTGCCAGCAGCTCCCGGCCTTCCACAGATACGCAGTATTTT | CASSSRPSTDTQYF
TRBD1 | . | TRBJ1-2 | TRBV4-1 | TGCGCCAGCAGCCAAGACGACGAATACAGGGGGGAAGATGGCTACACCTTC | CASSQDDEYRGEDGYTF
TRBD2 | . | TRBJ2-5 | TRBV4-1 | TGCGCCAGCAGCCCCCGGGGCAGCGGGGGATCAGAGACCCAGTACTTC | CASSPRGSGGSETQYF
. | . | TRBJ2-1 | TRBV4-1 | TGCGCCAGCAGCCAAGGTGGGGACTCCCCTTCGCAGTTCTTC | CASSQGGDSPSQFF
. | . | TRBJ1-2 | TRBV15 | TGTGCCACTAGATGGGGAAGGGTTGTCTATGGCTACACCTTC | CATRWGRVVYGYTF
. | . | TRBJ1-4 | TRBV7-6 | TGTGCCAGCAGCAGAGGCAGGGGATCTAATGAAAAACTGTTTTTT | CASSRGRGSNEKLFF
. | once | TRBJ2-5 | TRBV4-1 | TGCGCCAGCAGCCAAGATACCGGAAGTCAAGAGACCCAGTACTTC | CASSQDTGSQETQYF
TRBD2 | . | TRBJ2-7 | TRBV5-1 | TGCGCCAGCAGCTGGACTAGCGGGACTAGCGGCGAGCAGTACTTC | CASSWTSGTSGEQYF
TRBD2 | few | TRBJ2-3 | TRBV4-1 | TGCGCCAGCAGCCAAGAGGGACTAGCGTTCCCTGATACGCAGTATTTT | CASSQEGLAFPDTQYF
TRBD1 | . | TRBJ2-7 | TRBV7-6 | TGTGCCAGCAGCTCGACAGGGCGGTACGAGCAGTACTTC | CASSSTGRYEQYF
. | once | TRBJ1-6 | TRBV5-5 | TGTGCCAGCAGCGTGGAGGACAGCTATAATTCACCCCTCCACTTT | CASSVEDSYNSPLHF
TRBD1 | . | TRBJ1-4 | TRBV19 | TGTGCCAGTAGTAAGGACAGGGCGAATGAAAAACTGTTTTTT | CASSKDRANEKLFF
. | . | TRBJ2-7 | TRBV5-6 | TGTGCCAGCAGCTTGGTCCAATACGAGCAGTACTTC | CASSLVQYEQYF
TRBD1 | once | TRBJ2-7 | TRBV7-9 | TGTGCCAGCAGCCCCCGACAGGGGACGCACGAGCAGTACTTC | CASSPRQGTHEQYF
TRBD2 | . | TRBJ2-2 | TRBV5-1 | TGCGCCAGCAGCTTACTAGCGAGATCGAACACCGGGGAGCTGTTTTTT | CASSLLARSNTGELFF
. | . | TRBJ2-6 | TRBV2 | TGTGCCAGCAGTGAAGCGCTCTCTGGGGCCAACGTCCTGACTTTC | CASSEALSGANVLTF
. | . | TRBJ2-1 | TRBV7-3 | TGTGCCAGCAGCTCGTCTAGTGGGTCCTACAATGAGCAGTTCTTC | CASSSSSGSYNEQFF
. | . | TRBJ1-3 | TRBV7-2 | TGTGCCAGCAGCACATACAGCGCTACTGGAAACACCATATATTTT | CASSTYSATGNTIYF
. | . | TRBJ1-2 | TRBV27 | TGTGCCAGCAGAACTACAGGAGTCGGCGGCTACACCTTC | CASRTTGVGGYTF
TRBD1 | . | TRBJ2-7 | TRBV27 | TGTGCCAGCAGTCAATGGGGGACAGGGGGTTCCTACGAGCAGTACTTC | CASSQWGTGGSYEQYF
. | . | TRBJ2-5 | TRBV19 | TGTGCCAGTAGTATTACGAACAGCCAAGAGACCCAGTACTTC | CASSITNSQETQYF
. | . | TRBJ2-7 | TRBV6-6 | TGTGCCAGCAGCCAGGGGACGCCGAGCTCCTACGAGCAGTACTTC | CASSQGTPSSYEQYF
TRBD1 | few | TRBJ1-2 | TRBV30 | TGTGCCTGGACGACAGGGACAGGGGGCGTAAATGGCTACACCTTC | CAWTTGTGGVNGYTF